The T cell receptor beta chain under discussion was sequenced for a study of CD8 T cells in Susac syndrome. An amount of RNA that ranged from 0.5 to 1 ug was reverse transcribed with random hexamers. TCRdb itself ran the immunoSEQ multiplex PCR reads through MiXCR, one entry per CDR3 protein. Of 300,000 or so distinct CDR3 sequences listed, approximately 90% are singletons. Per germline, CDR1 SGDLS and CDR2 YYNGEE. The CDR3 is 16 residues long. The junction had 2 bases not matched to a gene; V was cut back by 0 bases and J by 3 bases. V and J are TRBV9 and TRBJ2-2, with TRBD2 matching over 10 bases. The sample comprised CD4+ T cells from PBMCs. The origin of this receptor is a human donor with multiple sclerosis. This CDR3 is CASSVGLAGDTGELFF. The CDR3 nucleotides are TGTGCCAGCAGCGTAGGTCTAGCGGGAGACACCGGGGAGCTGTTTTTT.